This TCR beta chain was sequenced for a study of blood T cell repertoires in COVID-19. Whole-study context: Acute-phase and convalescent COVID-19 samples originated in the United States, Italy and Spain. In each case, the material was cDNA or gDNA derived from T cells, B-cell-depleted T cells, or PBMCs.

V lost 6 bases and J 1 base, leaving 12 bases between the germline ends. CDR1 and CDR2 (germline): LNHDA, SQIVND (reference sequence). This CDR3 is 15 amino acids long. As originally analysed: How many nucleated cells were present was estimated from reference gene primer amplification. Libraries were prepared by immunoSEQ multiplex PCR; TCRdb keeps only in-frame clonotypes and omits some of them. V and J calls and clone size come straight from that table; D and trimming were deduced from the DNA. The repertoire has roughly 300,000 clones, around 83% of them found once; the top ten carry roughly 1.1%. A single count supports this clone.

The origin of this receptor is a woman aged 50 to 60 with acute or convalescent COVID-19. The rearrangement links TRBV19 to TRBJ1-4; possible D gene TRBD1, 6 bases. Sample: peripheral blood. The CDR3 sequence: CASSPRGKTNEKLFF. DNA for the CDR3: TGTGCCAGTAGCCCGAGGGGGAAAACTAATGAAAAACTGTTTTTT.